Following are 26 T cell receptor beta chains from one sample sequenced in a study of human T cells and chemical hapten exposure. TCRdb recomputed calls from the RACE reads with MiXCR, one row per CDR3 protein. The table records about 160,000 distinct CDR3 sequences, roughly 26% of them present only once. Time point reported: patch test 3, about 24 weeks after DPC sensitization. Stated treatment: therapeutic diphenylcyclopropenone sensitization with weekly scalp DPC. The specimen was whole blood, collected in connection with sensitization to the hapten diphenylcyclopropenone (DPC). The receptor set was obtained from a woman between 18 and 29 years old with alopecia areata. Some clones in this sample may be carry-over from other donors' samples.

The chain has TRBV7-2 and TRBJ1-1, with D possibly matching TRBD1 (5 bases). The CDR3 runs 14 residues. Germline V gives CDR1 SGHTA, CDR2 FQGNSA. The V end lost 8 bases, the J end lost 3 bases, and 16 bases lay between the germline ends. The CDR3 DNA reads as TGTGCCAGCCGAAGAGGGGATTTGGACACTGAAGCTTTCTTT. Protein product: CASRRGDLDTEAFF.

This clonotype occurred a few times. The V call is TRBV3-1, the J call TRBJ1-5; D might be TRBD1 (6 bases). Trimming removed 1 base at V and 2 bases at J, with 12 bases between. The CDR3 runs to 16 residues. In germline, CDR1 is LGHDT, CDR2 YNNKEL (reference sequence). Written as DNA, the CDR3 is TGTGCCAGCAGCCAAGGCACAGGGAAGGGCAATCAGCCCCAGCATTTT. Amino acids: CASSQGTGKGNQPQHF.

The chain combines TRBV10-3 with TRBJ1-2, with D maybe TRBD1 (6 bases). CDR1 is ENHRY and CDR2 is SYGVKD in the germline V gene. The CDR3 spans 17 residues. Trimming left V 0 bases short and J 5 bases short, with 19 bases between. The CDR3 nucleotides read TGTGCCATCAGTGAGTCGAAAGGGGACATACTAAATTATGGCTACACCTTC. This gives the protein CAISESKGDILNYGYTF.

This clonotype has a count of ten or more. The rearrangement joins TRBV2 to TRBJ2-7; a weak D match, TRBD1 (6 bases). The CDR3 spans 15 residues. CDR1 is SNHLY, CDR2 FYNNEI, per germline. Trimming shortened V by 5 bases and J by 5 bases, and 19 bases separated the two germline ends. The CDR3 is CASSRRGTLDHEQYF. CDR3 DNA: TGTGCCAGCAGTCGAAGGGGGACATTAGACCACGAGCAGTACTTC.

This clonotype was seen a few times. The chain links TRBV7-9 to TRBJ2-2; D is uncertain. V was pared by 3 bases and J by 7 bases, with 6 bases between. CDR1 is SEHNR, CDR2 FQNEAQ, per germline (reference sequence). CDR3 length: 12 amino acids. CDR3 residues: CASSFTIGELFF. The CDR3 coding sequence is TGTGCCAGCAGCTTTACTATCGGGGAGCTGTTTTTT.

This clonotype was found many times. The chain combines TRBV7-6 with TRBJ2-1, with 12 bases aligning to TRBD2. The J segment lost 9 bases and the V segment lost 5 bases, leaving 11 bases of the junction unmatched. CDR1 SGHVS and CDR2 FNYEAQ come from the germline V gene. The CDR3 is 16 amino acids. For the CDR3, the DNA is TGTGCCAGCAGCCCCCTCCTAGCGGGGGGGCTAAGTGAGCAGTTCTTC. Amino acids: CASSPLLAGGLSEQFF.

This rearrangement joins TRBV6-2 or TRBV6-3 to TRBJ2-7; 13 positions match TRBD2. The CDR3 spans 15 residues. Germline CDR1 MNHEY, CDR2 SVGEGT. With V trimmed by 2 bases and J by 3 bases, 1 base remained unmatched. The CDR3 is CASSYGLAGVYEQYF. The CDR3 DNA reads as TGTGCCAGCAGTTACGGACTAGCGGGAGTCTACGAGCAGTACTTC.

V is TRBV7-9 and J is TRBJ1-1; no clear D gene. CDR1 and CDR2 from the germline V gene are SEHNR and FQNEAQ (reference sequence). CDR3 size: 15 residues. Trimming removed 5 bases from V and 5 bases from J, with 18 bases in between. Written as DNA, the CDR3 is TGTGCCAGCAGCCCCTCCCGGGGTCTTAAGACTGAAGCTTTCTTT. Protein: CASSPSRGLKTEAFF.

The V gene is TRBV12-3 or TRBV12-4, the J gene TRBJ2-1, with TRBD2 matching over 8 bases. V lost 2 bases to trimming and J lost 3 bases; unmatched junction nucleotides: 12. The CDR3 spans 18 residues. The CDR3 DNA reads as TGTGCCAGCAGTTTAAGTAGAAGGAAACTAGCGGTCTACAATGAGCAGTTCTTC. Its protein product is CASSLSRRKLAVYNEQFF.

The J gene is TRBJ2-7, the V gene TRBV7-3; D not certain. V gave up 2 bases and J gave up 2 bases, with 7 bases separating them. The CDR3 length is 13 residues. The germline V gene encodes CDR1 SGHTA and CDR2 FQGTGA. This CDR3 is CASSLALPYEQYF. The CDR3 DNA sequence: TGTGCCAGCAGCTTAGCCCTACCCTACGAGCAGTACTTC.

This clonotype has only a few counts. This chain joins TRBV20-1 and TRBJ1-3; D is uncertain. The germline V gene encodes CDR1 DFQATT and CDR2 SNEGSKA (reference sequence). The CDR3 covers 12 residues. V lost 5 bases, J lost 2 bases, and 7 bases lay in between. In nucleotides, the CDR3 is TGCAGTGCTTTGTCAGCTGGAAACACCATATATTTT. Amino acids: CSALSAGNTIYF.

This clonotype has just a few counts. The chain employs TRBV4-3 and TRBJ2-2, with D perhaps TRBD2 (6 bases). Germline V gives CDR1 LGHNA, CDR2 YSLEER. CDR3 length equals 16 residues. Between the trimmed V and J ends, which lost 4 bases and 2 bases, there was a span of 14 bases. CDR3 coding DNA: TGCGCCAGCAGCCGACGGGTAGCGGTTAACACCGGGGAGCTGTTTTTT. This translates into CASSRRVAVNTGELFF.

This clonotype was observed a handful of times. The rearrangement links TRBV11-2 to TRBJ2-2; D not resolved. Per the germline V gene, CDR1 is SGHAT and CDR2 is FQNNGV. Trimming stripped 5 bases from V and 5 bases from J, with 3 bases between. The CDR3 is made up of 11 amino acids. The CDR3 DNA reads TGTGCCAGCAGCGTTACCGGGGAGCTGTTTTTT. Encoded protein: CASSVTGELFF.

At least ten counts were recorded for this clonotype. Mismatch with germline at one junction end may stem from a read error. The chain has TRBV5-4 and TRBJ2-4; perhaps D is TRBD1 or TRBD2 (6 bases each). The CDR3 extends over 13 amino acids. CDR1 and CDR2 (germline): SGHNT, YYREEE (reference sequence). The CDR3 sequence: CASSLAGARGRHF. CDR3 nucleotide sequence: TGTGCCAGCAGCTTGGCGGGGGCTAGGGGGAGGCACTTC.

V usage is TRBV12-3 or TRBV12-4 and J usage is TRBJ1-1; D gene uncertain. The V gene lost 5 bases and the J gene lost 4 bases, with 11 bases spanning the gap. This CDR3 has 13 amino acids. The chain's CDR3 is CASSKRESTEAFF. The DNA of the CDR3 is TGTGCCAGCAGTAAAAGGGAGAGCACTGAAGCTTTCTTT.

The chain joins TRBV29-1 to TRBJ1-2, with TRBD1 matching 10 bases. The germline V gene encodes CDR1 SQVTM and CDR2 ANQGSEA. V gave up 3 bases and J gave up 9 bases; unmatched junction bases: 4. The CDR3 has 12 amino acids. CDR3 nucleotide sequence: TGCAGCGTTGACCTGGACAGGGGGAGCTACACCTTC. Translation: CSVDLDRGSYTF.

This clonotype showed up just a few times. The chain recombines TRBV2 with TRBJ1-4; perhaps TRBD1 as D (6 bases). Germline-derived CDR1 and CDR2 are SNHLY and FYNNEI. V lost 5 bases and J lost 2, with 12 bases in between. There are 15 residues in the CDR3. The CDR3 DNA is TGTGCCAGCAGTCGGACAGCCGTCACTAATGAAAAACTGTTTTTT. Amino acid sequence: CASSRTAVTNEKLFF.

CDR3 DNA: TGCGCCAGCAGCCAACCAACAGGTCCCCGGGGCAATCAGCCCCAGCATTTT. Its translation: CASSQPTGPRGNQPQHF. The chain uses TRBV4-1 and TRBJ1-5; a possible D gene is TRBD1 (5 bases). V shed 2 bases and J shed 2 bases, with 16 bases lying between them. Germline V lookup: CDR1 MGHRA, CDR2 YSYEKL. The CDR3 is 17 residues long.

The chain recombines TRBV2 with TRBJ1-1, with TRBD1 identical over 7 bases. With 4 bases clipped from V and 4 bases from J, the junction kept 6 bases outside the gene matches. Per germline, CDR1 SNHLY and CDR2 FYNNEI. There are 14 residues in the CDR3. The CDR3 DNA reads as TGTGCCAGCAGTGCACAGGGGACGGGCACTGAAGCTTTCTTT. Amino acid sequence: CASSAQGTGTEAFF.

In this sample, this clonotype turned up a few times. The rearrangement joins TRBV25-1 to TRBJ2-5; a possible D gene is TRBD1 (5 bases). The germline CDR1 and CDR2 sequences are MGHDK and SYGVNS. The CDR3 covers 13 residues. V was pared by 6 bases and J by 5 bases, with 13 bases between. CDR3 loop: CASSKRGGETQYF. CDR3 coding DNA: TGTGCCAGCAGCAAAAGGGGTGGGGAGACCCAGTACTTC.

The chain recombines TRBV20-1 with TRBJ2-1; the match to TRBD2 covers 9 bases. The CDR3 length is 12 residues. Per the germline V gene, CDR1 is DFQATT and CDR2 is SNEGSKA (reference sequence). Trimming took 7 bases from V and 7 from J; bases not matched to a gene: 5. The CDR3 is CSVQRGANEQFF. The CDR3 nucleotides are TGCAGTGTCCAGCGGGGGGCTAATGAGCAGTTCTTC.

This clonotype was picked up a small number of times. The gene calls are TRBV9 and TRBJ2-6; TRBD1 aligns across 11 bases. CDR3 length: 18 amino acids. Germline V gives CDR1 SGDLS, CDR2 YYNGEE. J was trimmed by 3 bases and V by 3 bases; bases with no gene match: 8. DNA for the CDR3: TGTGCCAGCAGCGACCGGACAGGGGGCAGTCTTGGGGCCAACGTCCTGACTTTC. Its translation is CASSDRTGGSLGANVLTF.

Only a few counts were recorded for this clonotype. V gene TRBV20-1 combines with J gene TRBJ1-3; D is undetermined. Trimming stripped 3 bases from V and 0 bases from J, with 9 bases between. Germline CDR1 reads DFQATT; CDR2 reads SNEGSKA (reference sequence). The CDR3 is made up of 14 amino acids. The chain's CDR3 is CSASELSSGNTIYF. The CDR3, as DNA: TGCAGTGCTAGCGAGTTGAGCTCTGGAAACACCATATATTTT.

Remarks on this clonotype: The final CDR3 position lacks the conserved phenylalanine or tryptophan, pointing to a likely read error. The chain recombines TRBV15 with TRBJ2-3, with D tentatively TRBD1 (6 bases). V lost 2 bases and J 2 bases, leaving 11 bases between the germline ends. CDR1 and CDR2 from the germline V gene are LNHNV and YYDKDF (reference sequence). CDR3 length: 15 residues. CDR3 nucleotide sequence: TGTGCCACCAGCAGATCCCCAGGGGACACAGATACGCAGTATCTT. Residues: CATSRSPGDTDTQYL.

This clonotype has just a few counts. This sequence joins TRBV4-1 and TRBJ1-4, with D unresolved. From germline, CDR1 is MGHRA and CDR2 YSYEKL. The CDR3 consists of 12 residues. Trimming left V 5 bases short and J 5 bases short, with 6 bases between. The DNA for the CDR3 is TGCGCCAGCAGCGGAACGAATGAAAAACTGTTTTTT. Its protein is CASSGTNEKLFF.

A few counts support this clonotype. This rearrangement joins TRBV11-2 to TRBJ2-1; TRBD2 matches 10 bases. Looked up from germline, CDR1 is SGHAT and CDR2 is FQNNGV. The CDR3 consists of 15 residues. With 4 bases clipped from V and 4 bases from J, the junction kept 4 bases outside the gene matches. The CDR3 spells CASSSSGGFYNEQFF. The CDR3 nucleotides are TGTGCCAGCAGCTCTAGCGGGGGTTTTTACAATGAGCAGTTCTTC.